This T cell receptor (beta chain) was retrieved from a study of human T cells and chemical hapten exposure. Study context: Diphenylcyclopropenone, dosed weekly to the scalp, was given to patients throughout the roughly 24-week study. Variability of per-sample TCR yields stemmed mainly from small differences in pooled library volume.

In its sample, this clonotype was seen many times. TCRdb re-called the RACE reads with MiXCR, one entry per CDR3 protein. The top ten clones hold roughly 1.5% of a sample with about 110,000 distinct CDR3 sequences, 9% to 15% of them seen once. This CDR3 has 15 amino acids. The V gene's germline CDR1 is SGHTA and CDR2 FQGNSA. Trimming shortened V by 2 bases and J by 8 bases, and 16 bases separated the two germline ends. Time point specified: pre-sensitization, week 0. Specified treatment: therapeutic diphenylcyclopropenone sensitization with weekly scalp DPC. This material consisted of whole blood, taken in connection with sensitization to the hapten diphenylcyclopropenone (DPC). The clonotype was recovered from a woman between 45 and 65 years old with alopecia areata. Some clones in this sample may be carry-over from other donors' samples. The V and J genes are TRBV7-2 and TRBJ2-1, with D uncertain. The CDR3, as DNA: TGTGCCAGCAGCTTAAGCCTAGGGCCCTGGGATGAGCAGTTCTTC. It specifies CASSLSLGPWDEQFF.